Here is one T cell receptor beta chain with its context. Its antigen is still unknown. TCRdb reprocessed the 5' RACE reads via MiXCR and lists one record per CDR3 protein. The table records around 150,000 distinct CDR3 sequences, just under 7.5% of them present only once. The data stem from a study of CD8 T cells in ankylosing spondylitis. Study findings and constraints: Disease-linked clones bore a CD8+ phenotype, appearing relatively rarely in peripheral blood. Some of these motif variants have turned up before, in reports on reactive arthritis synovial fluid and blood.

V gave up 2 bases and J gave up 3 bases; unmatched junction bases: 3. The CDR3 has 13 amino acids. The germline V gene encodes CDR1 DFQATT and CDR2 SNEGSKA (reference sequence). This sequence originates from a female donor with ankylosing spondylitis or in good health (not recorded which). The source material was blood, either unsorted or a sorted T cell fraction (not recorded which). The chain is built from TRBV20-1 and TRBJ2-5; 7 bases line up with TRBD2. DNA of the CDR3: TGCAGTGCTAGATTCCTAGCGGAAGAGACCCAGTACTTC. Encoded protein: CSARFLAEETQYF.